The T cell receptor beta chain described here comes from a study of cytomegalovirus exposure and HLA in healthy donors. On the study more broadly: In an early release, HLA-typed donors contributed some 82 million unique TCR sequences. Study results and caveats: An analysis that came later showed most CMV-associated TCR beta chains appearing HLA-restricted. It was reportedly the case that the classifier diagnosed cytomegalovirus status with high specificity and sensitivity.

Healthy bone marrow donors made up the donor group. This clone occurred a few times. Its specificity is unknown. PCR was performed using 60 Vbeta and 13 Jbeta primers. Produced via immunoSEQ multiplex PCR; TCRdb's table is partial and in-frame only. The table has tens of thousands of clones, just over 85% seen once. Sequencing used PBMCs. This TCR came from a woman aged 40 to 50 in good health and CMV-seropositive.

CDR3 sequence (DNA): TGTGCCAGCAGTGAGCTTATGGGGACAGGGGGCCACGAGCAGTACTTC. Translating gives CASSELMGTGGHEQYF. V usage is TRBV6-1 and J usage is TRBJ2-7, with 12 bases aligning to TRBD1. The CDR3 contains 16 residues. Germline V gene lookup returns CDR1 MNHNS and CDR2 SASEGT. The V and J ends lost 3 bases and 5 bases, in that order; junction bases with no gene match: 8.